The rows below give T cell receptor beta chains drawn from one sample of a study of blood T cell repertoires in COVID-19. Data came from immunoSEQ multiplex PCR; TCRdb stores just in-frame clones and leaves some out. The sample lists 61,000 or so clones; 70% to 90% were seen once. The sequencing sample was made of peripheral blood. The source of these receptors is a woman over 75 with active COVID-19. The CDR3 runs from the conserved cysteine through the conserved F or W. A D gene is named only where the DNA matches it firmly. Clone size appears in some rows only: once, few, many, or a class for an expanded clone.

cdr3_aa cdr3_nt d_call j_call v_call clone_size
CASSQRSGDRYYEQYF TGCGCCAGCAGCCAACGATCTGGGGACAGGTACTACGAGCAGTACTTC TRBD1 TRBJ2-7 TRBV4-3 once
CASSLVGANEKLFF TGTGCCAGCAGCTTAGTAGGGGCTAATGAAAAACTGTTTTTT . TRBJ1-4 TRBV7-9 .
CASSKPTGVRGETQYF TGTGCCAGCAGCAAACCAACGGGGGTTAGGGGAGAGACCCAGTACTTC . TRBJ2-5 TRBV21-1 once
CASTIGRLETQYF TGTGCCAGCACGATTGGGAGGTTAGAGACCCAGTACTTC . TRBJ2-5 TRBV2 .
CASSAAAGGPDEQYF TGTGCCAGCAGCGCCGCGGCGGGGGGGCCAGACGAGCAGTACTTC TRBD2 TRBJ2-7 TRBV9 .
CASSSSGGPYEQYF TGTGCCAGCAGTTCGTCGGGAGGGCCCTACGAGCAGTACTTC TRBD2 TRBJ2-7 TRBV28 .
CASSARNSF TGTGCCAGCAGCGCGAGAAATTCCTTC . TRBJ1-4 TRBV9 .
CAWTTGVSTDTQYF TGTGCCTGGACGACAGGAGTAAGCACAGATACGCAGTATTTT . TRBJ2-3 TRBV30 .
CATSGQERGGRGETQYF TGTGCCACCAGCGGACAAGAGCGGGGGGGCCGGGGAGAGACCCAGTACTTC TRBD2 TRBJ2-5 TRBV15 .
CASSIHRGTEAFF TGTGCCAGCAGTATCCACAGGGGCACTGAAGCTTTCTTT TRBD1 TRBJ1-1 TRBV6-5 .
CASSRYRGVYGYTF TGTGCCAGCAGTAGGTACAGGGGGGTCTATGGCTACACCTTC TRBD1 TRBJ1-2 TRBV6-2/TRBV6-3 .
CASSLASGGWEKLFF TGTGCCAGCAGCTTAGCGTCAGGGGGGTGGGAAAAACTGTTTTTT TRBD1 TRBJ1-4 TRBV7-2 .
CASSPLLAGADTQYF TGTGCCAGCAGCCCCCTACTAGCGGGGGCAGATACGCAGTATTTT TRBD2 TRBJ2-3 TRBV7-9 .
CASGLTQGAITF TGTGCCAGCGGCCTCACGCAGGGGGCGATCACCTTC TRBD1 TRBJ1-2 TRBV6-5 .